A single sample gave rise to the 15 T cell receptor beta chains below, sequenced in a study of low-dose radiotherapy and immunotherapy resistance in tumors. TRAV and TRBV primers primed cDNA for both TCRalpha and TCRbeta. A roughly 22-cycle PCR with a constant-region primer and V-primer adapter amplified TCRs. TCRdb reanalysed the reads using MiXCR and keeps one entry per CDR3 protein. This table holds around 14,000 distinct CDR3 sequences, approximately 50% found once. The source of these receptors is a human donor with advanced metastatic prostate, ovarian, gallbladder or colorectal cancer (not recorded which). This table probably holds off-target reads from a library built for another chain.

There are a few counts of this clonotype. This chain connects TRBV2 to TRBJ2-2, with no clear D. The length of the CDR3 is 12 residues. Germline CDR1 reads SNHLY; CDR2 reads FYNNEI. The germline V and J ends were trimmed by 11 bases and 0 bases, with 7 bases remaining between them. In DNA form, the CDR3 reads TGTGCCTCCAGGTCGAACACCGGGGAGCTGTTTTTT. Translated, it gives CASRSNTGELFF. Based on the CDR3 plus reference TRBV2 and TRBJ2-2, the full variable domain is EPEVTQTPSHQVTQMGQEVILRCVPISNHLYFYWYRQILGQKVEFLVSFYNNEISEKSEIFDDQFSVERPDGSNFTLKIRSTKLEDSAMYFCASRSNTGELFFGEGSRLTVL.

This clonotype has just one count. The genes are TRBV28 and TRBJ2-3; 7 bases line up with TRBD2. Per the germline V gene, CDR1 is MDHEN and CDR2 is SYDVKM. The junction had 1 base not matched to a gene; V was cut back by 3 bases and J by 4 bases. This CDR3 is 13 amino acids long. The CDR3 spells CASSLREPDTQYF. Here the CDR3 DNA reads TGTGCCAGCAGTTTGCGGGAGCCAGATACGCAGTATTTT.

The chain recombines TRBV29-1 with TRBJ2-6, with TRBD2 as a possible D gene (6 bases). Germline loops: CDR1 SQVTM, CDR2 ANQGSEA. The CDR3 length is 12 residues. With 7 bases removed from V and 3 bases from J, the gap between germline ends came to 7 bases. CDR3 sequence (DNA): TGCAGCGCCGGGAGTGGGGCCAACGTCCTGACTTTC. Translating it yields CSAGSGANVLTF.

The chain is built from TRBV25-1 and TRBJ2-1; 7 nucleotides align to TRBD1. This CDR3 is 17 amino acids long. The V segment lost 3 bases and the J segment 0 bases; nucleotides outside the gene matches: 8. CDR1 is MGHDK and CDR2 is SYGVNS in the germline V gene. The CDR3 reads CASSDDRVDSSYNEQFF. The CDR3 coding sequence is TGTGCCAGCAGTGATGACAGGGTCGATAGCTCCTACAATGAGCAGTTCTTC.

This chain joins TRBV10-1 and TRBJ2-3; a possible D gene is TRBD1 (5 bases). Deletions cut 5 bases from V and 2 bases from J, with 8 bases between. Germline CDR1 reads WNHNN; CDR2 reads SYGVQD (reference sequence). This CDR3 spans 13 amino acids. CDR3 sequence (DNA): TGCGCCAGCAGTTCGGACATCACAGATACGCAGTATTTT. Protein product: CASSSDITDTQYF.

This CDR3 is CASSPLSGRSSYEQYF. CDR3 bases: TGTGCCAGCAGCCCACTCAGCGGGCGGAGCTCCTACGAGCAGTACTTC. The genes are TRBV7-2 and TRBJ2-7, with D perhaps TRBD2 (6 bases). Germline V gene data show CDR1 as SGHTA and CDR2 as FQGNSA. The V end was cut by 5 bases, the J end by 0 bases, with 17 bases between. This CDR3 has 16 residues.

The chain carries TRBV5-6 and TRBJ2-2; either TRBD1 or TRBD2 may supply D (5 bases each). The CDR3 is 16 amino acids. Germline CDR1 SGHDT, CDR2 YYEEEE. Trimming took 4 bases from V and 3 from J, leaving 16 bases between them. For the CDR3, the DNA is TGTGCCAGCAGCCCCGGAGGCAGGGTTGACACCGGGGAGCTGTTTTTT. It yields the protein CASSPGGRVDTGELFF.

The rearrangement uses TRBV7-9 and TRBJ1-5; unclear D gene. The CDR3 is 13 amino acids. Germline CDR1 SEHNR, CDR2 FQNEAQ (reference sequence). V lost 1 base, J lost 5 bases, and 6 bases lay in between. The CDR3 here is CASSLDSYQPQHF. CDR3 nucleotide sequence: TGTGCCAGCAGCTTAGACTCTTATCAGCCCCAGCATTTT. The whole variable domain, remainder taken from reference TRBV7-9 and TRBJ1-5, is DTGVSQNPRHKITKRGQNVTFRCDPISEHNRLYWYRQTLGQGPEFLTYFQNEAQLEKSRLLSDRFSAERPKGSFSTLEIQRTEQGDSAMYLCASSLDSYQPQHFGDGTRLSIL.

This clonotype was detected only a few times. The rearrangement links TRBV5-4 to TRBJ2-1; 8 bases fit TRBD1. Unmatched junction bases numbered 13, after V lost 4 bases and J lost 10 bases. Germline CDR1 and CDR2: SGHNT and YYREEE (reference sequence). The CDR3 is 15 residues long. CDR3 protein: CASSPWEQGAGEQFF. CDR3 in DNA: TGTGCCAGCAGCCCCTGGGAGCAGGGGGCTGGGGAGCAGTTCTTC. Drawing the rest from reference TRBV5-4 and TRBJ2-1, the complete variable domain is ETGVTQSPTHLIKTRGQQVTLRCSSQSGHNTVSWYQQALGQGPQFIFQYYREEENGRGNFPPRFSGLQFPNYSSELNVNALELDDSALYLCASSPWEQGAGEQFFGPGTRLTVL.

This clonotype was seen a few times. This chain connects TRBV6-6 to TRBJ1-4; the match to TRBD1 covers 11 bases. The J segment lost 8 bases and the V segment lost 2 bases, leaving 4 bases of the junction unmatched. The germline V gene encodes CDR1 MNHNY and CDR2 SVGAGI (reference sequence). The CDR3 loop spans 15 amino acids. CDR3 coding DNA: TGTGCCAGCAGTTACGGACAGGGGGCGTGGGAAAAACTGTTTTTT. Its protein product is CASSYGQGAWEKLFF.

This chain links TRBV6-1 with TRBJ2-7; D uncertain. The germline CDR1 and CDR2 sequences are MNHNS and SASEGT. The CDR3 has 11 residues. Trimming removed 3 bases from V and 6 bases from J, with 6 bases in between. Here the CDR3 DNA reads TGTGCCAGCAGTGATCTGGGCGAGCAGTACTTC. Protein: CASSDLGEQYF.

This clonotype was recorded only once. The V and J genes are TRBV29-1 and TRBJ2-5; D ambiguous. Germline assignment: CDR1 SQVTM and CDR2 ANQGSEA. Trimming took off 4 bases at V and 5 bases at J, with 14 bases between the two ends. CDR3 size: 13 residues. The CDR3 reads CSVVRLRRETQYF. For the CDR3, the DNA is TGCAGCGTTGTTCGATTAAGAAGGGAGACCCAGTACTTC.

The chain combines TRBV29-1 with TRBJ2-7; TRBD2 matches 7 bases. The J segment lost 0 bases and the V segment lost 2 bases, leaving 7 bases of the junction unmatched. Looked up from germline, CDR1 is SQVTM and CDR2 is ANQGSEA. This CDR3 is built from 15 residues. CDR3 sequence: CSVELTSEGSYEQYF. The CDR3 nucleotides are TGCAGCGTTGAACTCACTAGCGAGGGCTCCTACGAGCAGTACTTC.

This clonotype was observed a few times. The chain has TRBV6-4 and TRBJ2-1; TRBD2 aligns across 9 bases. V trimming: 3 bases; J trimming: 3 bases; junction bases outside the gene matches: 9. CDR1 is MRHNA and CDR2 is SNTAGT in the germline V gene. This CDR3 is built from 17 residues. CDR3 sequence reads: CASSDSVTSGLYNEQFF. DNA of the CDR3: TGTGCCAGCAGTGATAGTGTGACTAGCGGACTCTACAATGAGCAGTTCTTC.

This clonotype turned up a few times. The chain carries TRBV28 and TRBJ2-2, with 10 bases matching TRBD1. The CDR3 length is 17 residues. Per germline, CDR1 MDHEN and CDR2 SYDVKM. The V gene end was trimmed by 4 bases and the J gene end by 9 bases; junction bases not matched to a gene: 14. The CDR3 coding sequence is TGTGCCAGCAGTTCCCCCTCCCGGGACAGGGGACACCGGGAGCTGTTTTTT. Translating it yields CASSSPSRDRGHRELFF.